This T cell receptor beta chain was captured in a study of regulatory T cells in long-lasting Graves disease. Study-level points and caveats: There were preferences for TRBV28, TRBJ1-2 and TRBJ2-5 in persistent disease.

Trimming shortened V by 6 bases and J by 5 bases, and 14 bases separated the two germline ends. The CDR3 totals 14 residues. The germline V gene has CDR1 MNHNS and CDR2 SASEGT. Concerning this clonotype itself: Antigen: not known.

Building the TCR beta libraries relied on iRepertoire HTBI primers, and CDR3 regions underwent Arm-PCR. TCRdb itself ran the multiplex PCR reads through MiXCR, one entry per CDR3 protein. The sample records roughly 420,000 distinct CDR3 sequences, about 17% being singletons. Time point given: newly diagnosed GD, antithyroid drugs for less than 3 months. The TCR library used RNA extracted from PBMCs. Another study also made use of these data, one on T cells in Graves' hyperthyroidism and ophthalmopathy. Per that paper: With the HTBI primer set, the TCR CDR3 went through a first round of RT-PCR.

The specimen comprised peripheral blood mononuclear cells (PBMCs), sampled at new diagnosis, from a patient treated with antithyroid drugs. The chain uses TRBV6-1 and TRBJ2-1, with D unclear. The source of this sequence is a woman under 30 with Graves disease. The CDR3 here is CASSAGEAHNEQFF. The CDR3 coding sequence is TGTGCCAGCAGCGCCGGTGAGGCGCACAATGAGCAGTTCTTC.